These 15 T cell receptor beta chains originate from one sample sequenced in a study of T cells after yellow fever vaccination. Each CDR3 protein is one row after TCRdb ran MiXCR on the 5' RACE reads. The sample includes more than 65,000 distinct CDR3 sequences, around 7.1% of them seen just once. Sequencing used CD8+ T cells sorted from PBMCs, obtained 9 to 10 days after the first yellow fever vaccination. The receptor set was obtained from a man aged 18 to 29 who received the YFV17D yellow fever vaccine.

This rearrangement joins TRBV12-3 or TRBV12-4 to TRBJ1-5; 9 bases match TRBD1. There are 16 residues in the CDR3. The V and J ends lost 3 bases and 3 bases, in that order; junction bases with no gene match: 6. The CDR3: CASSFSGTGLNQPQHF. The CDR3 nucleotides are TGTGCCAGCAGTTTTTCTGGGACAGGGCTCAATCAGCCCCAGCATTTT.

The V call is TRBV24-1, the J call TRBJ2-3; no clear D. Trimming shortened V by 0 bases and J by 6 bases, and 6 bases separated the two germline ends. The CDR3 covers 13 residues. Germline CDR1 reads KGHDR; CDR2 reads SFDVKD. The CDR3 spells CATSDLRVDTQYF. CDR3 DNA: TGTGCCACCAGTGATTTGCGGGTGGATACGCAGTATTTT.

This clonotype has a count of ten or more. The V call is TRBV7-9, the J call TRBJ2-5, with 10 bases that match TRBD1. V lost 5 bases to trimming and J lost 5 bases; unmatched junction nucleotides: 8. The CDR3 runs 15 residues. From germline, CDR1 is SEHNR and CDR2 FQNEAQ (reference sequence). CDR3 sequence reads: CASSHRDRGAETQYF. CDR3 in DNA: TGTGCCAGCAGCCACCGGGACAGGGGAGCGGAGACCCAGTACTTC.

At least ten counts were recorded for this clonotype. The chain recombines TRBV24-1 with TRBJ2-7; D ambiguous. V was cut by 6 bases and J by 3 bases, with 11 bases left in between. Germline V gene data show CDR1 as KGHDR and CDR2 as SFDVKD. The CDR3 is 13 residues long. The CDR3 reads CATSLFPLYEQYF. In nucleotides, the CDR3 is TGTGCCACCAGTTTGTTTCCCCTCTACGAGCAGTACTTC.

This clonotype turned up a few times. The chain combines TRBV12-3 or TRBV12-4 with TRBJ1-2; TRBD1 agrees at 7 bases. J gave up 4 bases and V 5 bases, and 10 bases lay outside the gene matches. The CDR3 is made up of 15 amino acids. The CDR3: CASSQQGRYSYGYTF. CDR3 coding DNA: TGTGCCAGCAGTCAACAGGGGCGGTATTCCTATGGCTACACCTTC.

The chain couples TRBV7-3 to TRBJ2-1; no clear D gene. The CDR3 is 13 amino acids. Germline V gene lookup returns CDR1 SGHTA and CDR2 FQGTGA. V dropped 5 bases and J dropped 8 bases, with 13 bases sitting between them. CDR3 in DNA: TGTGCCAGCAGCCTCGGCGAAGCGTATGAGCAGTTCTTC. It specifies CASSLGEAYEQFF.

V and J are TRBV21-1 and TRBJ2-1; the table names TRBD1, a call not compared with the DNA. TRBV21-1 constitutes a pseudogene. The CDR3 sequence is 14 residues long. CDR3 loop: CARSPRGQHNEQFF. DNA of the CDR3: TGTGCCAGGAGCCCCCGGGGACAGCACAATGAGCAGTTCTTC.

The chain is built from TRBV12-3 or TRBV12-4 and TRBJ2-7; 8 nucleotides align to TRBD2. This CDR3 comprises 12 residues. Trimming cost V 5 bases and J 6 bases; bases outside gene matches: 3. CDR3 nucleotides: TGTGCCAGCAGTCGGGGGGGCCCCGAGCAGTACGTC. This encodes CASSRGGPEQYV.

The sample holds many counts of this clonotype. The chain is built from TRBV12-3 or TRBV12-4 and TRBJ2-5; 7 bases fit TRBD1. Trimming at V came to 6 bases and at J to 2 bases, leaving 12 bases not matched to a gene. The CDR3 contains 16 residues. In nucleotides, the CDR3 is TGTGCCAGCAGCCCCGGGACAGCCAATCATCAAGAGACCCAGTACTTC. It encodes CASSPGTANHQETQYF.

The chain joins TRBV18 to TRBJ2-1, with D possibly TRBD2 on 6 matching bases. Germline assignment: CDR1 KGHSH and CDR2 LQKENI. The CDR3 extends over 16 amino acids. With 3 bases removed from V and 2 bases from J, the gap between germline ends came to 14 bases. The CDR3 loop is CASSPFGSRAYNEQFF. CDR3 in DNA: TGTGCCAGCTCACCCTTCGGGAGCCGGGCCTACAATGAGCAGTTCTTC.

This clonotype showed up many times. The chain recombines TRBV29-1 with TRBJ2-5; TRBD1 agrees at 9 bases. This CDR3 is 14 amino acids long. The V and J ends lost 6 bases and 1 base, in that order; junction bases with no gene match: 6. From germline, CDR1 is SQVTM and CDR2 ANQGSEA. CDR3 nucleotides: TGCAGCGTCGAACCGACAGGGGGCCAAGAGACCCAGTACTTC. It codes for CSVEPTGGQETQYF.

CDR3 region: CASSPGILCGLYNEQFF. CDR3 DNA sequence: TGTGCCAGCAGCCCCGGGATCCTCTGCGGTCTGTACAATGAGCAGTTCTTC. The chain links TRBV5-6 to TRBJ2-1, with a tentative D call TRBD2 (5 bases). V lost 4 bases and J 4 bases, leaving 21 bases between the germline ends. Germline V gives CDR1 SGHDT, CDR2 YYEEEE. This CDR3 spans 17 amino acids.

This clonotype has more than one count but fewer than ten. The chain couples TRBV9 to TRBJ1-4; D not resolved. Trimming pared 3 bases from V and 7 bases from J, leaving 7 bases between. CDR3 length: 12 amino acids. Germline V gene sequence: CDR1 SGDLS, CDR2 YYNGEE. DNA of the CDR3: TGTGCCAGCAGCGCTGAGGGTGAAAAACTGTTTTTT. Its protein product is CASSAEGEKLFF.

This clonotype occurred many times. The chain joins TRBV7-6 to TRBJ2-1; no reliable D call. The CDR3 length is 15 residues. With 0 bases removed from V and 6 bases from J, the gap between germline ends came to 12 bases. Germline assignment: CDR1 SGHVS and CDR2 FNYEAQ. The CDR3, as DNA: TGTGCCAGCAGCTTAGCCCCTACCTCGGGCAATGAGCAGTTCTTC. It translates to CASSLAPTSGNEQFF.

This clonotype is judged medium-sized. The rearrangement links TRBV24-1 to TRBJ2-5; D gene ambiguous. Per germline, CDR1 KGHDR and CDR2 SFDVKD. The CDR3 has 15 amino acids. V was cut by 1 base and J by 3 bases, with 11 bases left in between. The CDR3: CATSDLQGAEETQYF. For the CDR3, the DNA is TGTGCCACCAGTGATTTACAAGGTGCCGAAGAGACCCAGTACTTC.